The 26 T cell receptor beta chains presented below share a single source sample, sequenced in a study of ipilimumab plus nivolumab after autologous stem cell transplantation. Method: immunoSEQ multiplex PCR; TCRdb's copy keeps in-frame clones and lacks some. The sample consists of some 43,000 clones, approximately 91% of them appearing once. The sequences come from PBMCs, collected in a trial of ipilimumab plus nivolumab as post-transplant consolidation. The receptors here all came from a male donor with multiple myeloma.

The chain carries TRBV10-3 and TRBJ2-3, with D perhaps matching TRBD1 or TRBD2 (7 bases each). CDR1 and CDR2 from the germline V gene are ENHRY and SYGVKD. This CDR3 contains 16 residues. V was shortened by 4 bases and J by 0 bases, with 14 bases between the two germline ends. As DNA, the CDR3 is TGTGCCATCAGTGGGGAGGGGGCACAGAGCACAGATACGCAGTATTTT. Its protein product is CAISGEGAQSTDTQYF.

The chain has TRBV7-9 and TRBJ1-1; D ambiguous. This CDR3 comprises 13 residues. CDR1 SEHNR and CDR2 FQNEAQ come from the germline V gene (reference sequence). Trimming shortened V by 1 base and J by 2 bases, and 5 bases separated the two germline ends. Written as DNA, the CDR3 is TGTGCCAGCAGCTTAGGAGACAACACTGAAGCTTTCTTT. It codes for CASSLGDNTEAFF.

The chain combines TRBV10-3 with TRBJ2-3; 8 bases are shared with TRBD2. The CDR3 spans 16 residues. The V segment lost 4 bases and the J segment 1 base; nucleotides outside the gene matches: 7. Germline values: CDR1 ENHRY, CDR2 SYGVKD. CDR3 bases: TGTGCCATCAGTGGCCCCGCGGGGGGCCGCACAGATACGCAGTATTTT. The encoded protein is CAISGPAGGRTDTQYF.

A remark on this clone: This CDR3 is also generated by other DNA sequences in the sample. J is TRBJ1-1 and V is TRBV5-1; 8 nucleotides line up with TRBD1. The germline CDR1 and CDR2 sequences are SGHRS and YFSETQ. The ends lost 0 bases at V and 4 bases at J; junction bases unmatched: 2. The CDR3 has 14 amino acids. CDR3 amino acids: CASSLGTGGTEAFF. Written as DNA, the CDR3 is TGCGCCAGCAGCTTGGGAACAGGGGGCACTGAAGCTTTCTTT.

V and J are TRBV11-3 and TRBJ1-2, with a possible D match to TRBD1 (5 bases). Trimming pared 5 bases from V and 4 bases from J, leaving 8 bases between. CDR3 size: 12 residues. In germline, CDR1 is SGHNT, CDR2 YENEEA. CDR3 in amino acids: CASSHDSYGYTF. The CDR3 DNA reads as TGTGCCAGCAGCCACGACAGCTATGGCTACACCTTC.

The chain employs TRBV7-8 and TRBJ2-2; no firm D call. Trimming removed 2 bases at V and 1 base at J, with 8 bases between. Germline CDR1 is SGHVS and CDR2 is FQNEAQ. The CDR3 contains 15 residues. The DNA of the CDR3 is TGTGCCAGCAGCTTACGGTCAGGGAACACCGGGGAGCTGTTTTTT. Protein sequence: CASSLRSGNTGELFF.

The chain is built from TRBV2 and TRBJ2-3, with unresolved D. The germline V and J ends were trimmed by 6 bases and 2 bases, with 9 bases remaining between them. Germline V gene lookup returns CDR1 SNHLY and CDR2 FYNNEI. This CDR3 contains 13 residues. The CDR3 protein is CASRVAPTDTQYF. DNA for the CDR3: TGTGCCAGCAGGGTCGCCCCCACAGATACGCAGTATTTT.

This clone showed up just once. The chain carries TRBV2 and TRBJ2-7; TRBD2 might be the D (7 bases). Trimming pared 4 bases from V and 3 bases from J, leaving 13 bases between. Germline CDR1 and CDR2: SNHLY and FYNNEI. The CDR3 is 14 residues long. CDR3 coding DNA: TGTGCCAGCAGTGGGCTAGCGGACAGCTACGAGCAGTACTTC. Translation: CASSGLADSYEQYF.

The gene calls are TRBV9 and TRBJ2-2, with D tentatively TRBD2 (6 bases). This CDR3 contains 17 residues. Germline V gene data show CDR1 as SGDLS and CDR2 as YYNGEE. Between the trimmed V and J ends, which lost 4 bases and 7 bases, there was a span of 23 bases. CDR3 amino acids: CASSQSIFSGANGELFF. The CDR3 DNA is TGTGCCAGCAGCCAGTCCATTTTCTCGGGAGCGAACGGGGAGCTGTTTTTT.

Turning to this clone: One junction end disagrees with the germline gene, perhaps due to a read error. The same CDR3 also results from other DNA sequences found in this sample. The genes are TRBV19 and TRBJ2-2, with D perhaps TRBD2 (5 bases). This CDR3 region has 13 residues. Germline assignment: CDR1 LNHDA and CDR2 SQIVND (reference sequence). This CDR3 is CASSIVGSGELFF. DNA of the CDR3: TGTGCTAGTAGTATAGTGGGGAGTGGGGAGCTGTTTTTT.

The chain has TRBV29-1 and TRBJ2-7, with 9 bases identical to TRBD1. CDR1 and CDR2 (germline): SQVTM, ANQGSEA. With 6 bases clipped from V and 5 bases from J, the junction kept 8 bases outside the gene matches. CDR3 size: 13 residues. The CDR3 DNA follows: TGCAGCGTCCTGGGACAGGGAGGCGACGAGCAGTACTTC. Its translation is CSVLGQGGDEQYF.

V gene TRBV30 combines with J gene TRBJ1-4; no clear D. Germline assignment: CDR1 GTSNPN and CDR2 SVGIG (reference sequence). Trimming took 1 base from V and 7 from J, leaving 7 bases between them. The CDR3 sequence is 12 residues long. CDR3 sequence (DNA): TGTGCCTGGAGTGGAGGAAGTGAAAAACTGTTTTTT. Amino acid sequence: CAWSGGSEKLFF.

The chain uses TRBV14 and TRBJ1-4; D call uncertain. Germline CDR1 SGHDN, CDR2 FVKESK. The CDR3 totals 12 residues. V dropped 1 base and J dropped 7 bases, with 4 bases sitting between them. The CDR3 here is CASSQVLEKLFF. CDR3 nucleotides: TGTGCCAGCAGCCAAGTCCTTGAAAAACTGTTTTTT.

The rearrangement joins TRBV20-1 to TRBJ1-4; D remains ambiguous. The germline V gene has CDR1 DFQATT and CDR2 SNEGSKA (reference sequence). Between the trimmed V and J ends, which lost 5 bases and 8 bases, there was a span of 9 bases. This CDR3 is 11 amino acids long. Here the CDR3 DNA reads TGCAGTGCTCTGGTGCGAGAAAAACTGTTTTTT. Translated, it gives CSALVREKLFF.

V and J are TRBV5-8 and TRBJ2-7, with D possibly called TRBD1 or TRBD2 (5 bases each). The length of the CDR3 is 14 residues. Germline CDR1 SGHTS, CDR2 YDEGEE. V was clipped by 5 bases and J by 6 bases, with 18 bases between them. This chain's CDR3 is CASSRDLPASEQYF. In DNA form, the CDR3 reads TGTGCCAGCAGTAGGGACCTACCCGCCAGCGAGCAGTACTTC.

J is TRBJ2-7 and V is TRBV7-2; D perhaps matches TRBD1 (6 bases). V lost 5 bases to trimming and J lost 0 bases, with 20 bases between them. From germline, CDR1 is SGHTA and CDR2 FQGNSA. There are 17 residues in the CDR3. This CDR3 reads CASSETRQALSSYEQYF. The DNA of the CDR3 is TGTGCCAGCAGCGAGACCCGACAGGCATTGAGCTCCTACGAGCAGTACTTC. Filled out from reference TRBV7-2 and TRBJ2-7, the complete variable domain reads GAGVSQSPSNKVTEKGKDVELRCDPISGHTALYWYRQSLGQGLEFLIYFQGNSAPDKSGLPSDRFSAERTGGSVSTLTIQRTQQEDSAVYLCASSETRQALSSYEQYFGPGTRLTVT.

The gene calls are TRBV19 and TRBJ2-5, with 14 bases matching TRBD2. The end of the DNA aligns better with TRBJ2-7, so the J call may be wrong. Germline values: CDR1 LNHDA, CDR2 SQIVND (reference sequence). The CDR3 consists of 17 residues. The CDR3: CASSLGTSGSLDYEQYF. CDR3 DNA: TGTGCCAGTAGCCTCGGGACTAGCGGGAGCCTGGACTACGAGCAGTACTTC.

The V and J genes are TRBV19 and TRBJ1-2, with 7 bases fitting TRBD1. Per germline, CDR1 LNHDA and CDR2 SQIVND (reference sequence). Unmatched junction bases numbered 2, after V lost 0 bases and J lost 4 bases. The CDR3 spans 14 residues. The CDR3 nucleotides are TGTGCCAGTAGTATAGACCGGGACAGCTATGGCTACACCTTC. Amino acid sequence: CASSIDRDSYGYTF.

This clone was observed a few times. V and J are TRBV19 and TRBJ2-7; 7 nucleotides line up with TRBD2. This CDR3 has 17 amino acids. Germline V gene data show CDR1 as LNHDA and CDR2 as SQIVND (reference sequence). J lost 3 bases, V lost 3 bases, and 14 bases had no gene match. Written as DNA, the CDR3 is TGTGCCAGTAGTATGGCGGGCGGAGGCGGGGGATACTACGAGCAGTACTTC. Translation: CASSMAGGGGGYYEQYF.

As DNA, the CDR3 is TGTGCCAGCAGTGAAACGGGACCGGTCGAGCAGTACTTC. It encodes CASSETGPVEQYF. The V and J genes are TRBV6-1 and TRBJ2-7; D is perhaps TRBD1 or TRBD2 (5 bases each). With 2 bases removed from V and 6 bases from J, the gap between germline ends came to 11 bases. Germline V CDR1 and CDR2: MNHNS, SASEGT. The CDR3 consists of 13 residues.

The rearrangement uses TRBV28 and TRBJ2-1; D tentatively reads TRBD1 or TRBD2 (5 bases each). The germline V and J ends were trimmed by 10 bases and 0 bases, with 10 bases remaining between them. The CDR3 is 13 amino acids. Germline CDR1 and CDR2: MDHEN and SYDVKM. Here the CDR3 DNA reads TGTGCCACGGGGCGGAGCTCCTACAATGAGCAGTTCTTC. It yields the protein CATGRSSYNEQFF.

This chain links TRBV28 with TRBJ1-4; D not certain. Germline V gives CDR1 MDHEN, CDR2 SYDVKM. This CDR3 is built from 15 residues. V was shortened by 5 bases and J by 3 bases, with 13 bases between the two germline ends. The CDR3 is CASSPGWMANEKLFF. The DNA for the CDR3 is TGTGCCAGCAGTCCAGGCTGGATGGCTAATGAAAAACTGTTTTTT.

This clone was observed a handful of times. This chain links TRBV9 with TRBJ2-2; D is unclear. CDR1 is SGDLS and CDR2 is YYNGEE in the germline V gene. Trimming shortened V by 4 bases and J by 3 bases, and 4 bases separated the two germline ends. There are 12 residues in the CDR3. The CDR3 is CASSTHTGELFF. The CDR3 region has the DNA TGTGCCAGCAGCACCCACACCGGGGAGCTGTTTTTT.

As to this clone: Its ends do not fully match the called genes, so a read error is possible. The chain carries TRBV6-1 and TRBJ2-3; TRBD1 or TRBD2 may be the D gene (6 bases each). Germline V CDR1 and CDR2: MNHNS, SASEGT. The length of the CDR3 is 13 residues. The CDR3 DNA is TGTGCCAGCTCAGGGGAGGACACAGCTACGCAGTATTTT. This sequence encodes CASSGEDTATQYF.

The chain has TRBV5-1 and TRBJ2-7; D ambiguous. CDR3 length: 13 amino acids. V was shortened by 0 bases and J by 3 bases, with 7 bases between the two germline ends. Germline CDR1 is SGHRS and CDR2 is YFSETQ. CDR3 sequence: CASSLGPYYEQYF. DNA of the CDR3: TGCGCCAGCAGCTTGGGTCCCTACTACGAGCAGTACTTC.

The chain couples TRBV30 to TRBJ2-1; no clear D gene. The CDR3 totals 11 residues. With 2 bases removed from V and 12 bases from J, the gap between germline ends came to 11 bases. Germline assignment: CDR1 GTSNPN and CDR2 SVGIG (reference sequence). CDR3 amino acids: CAWSRHSRQFF. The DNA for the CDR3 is TGTGCCTGGAGTCGACACTCTCGGCAGTTCTTC.